The TCR beta chain described here comes from a study of T-cell memory formation after mild COVID-19. About the research overall: The two donors had largely donor-specific TCR clusters. Study findings and constraints: That cross-reactive memory joined was suggested by some responding clones appearing in pre-infection memory. Later expanders leaned toward CD4+, whereas clones contracting from day 15 to 85 were balanced CD4/CD8. Chiefly within CM and EM were the contracting CD4+ clones; CD8+ ones were within EMRA.

The CDR3 contains 15 residues. V lost 3 bases, J lost 1 base, and 9 bases lay in between. Germline V gives CDR1 SGHTA, CDR2 FQGNSA. TCRdb reanalysed the 5' RACE reads using MiXCR and keeps one entry per CDR3 protein. The sample lists about 110,000 distinct CDR3 sequences; 18% were seen once. This clonotype was detected only a few times. Its specificity is unknown. This chain connects TRBV7-2 to TRBJ2-2; D is uncertain. The sequenced sample was PBMCs or a T cell subset sorted from them (not recorded which). This TCR was sampled from a man between 18 and 29 years old who had mild COVID-19 (a few samples of this study predate the infection). Cell type and time point are not known. The CDR3 bases are TGTGCCAGCAGCTTTGCGCGGATGAACACCGGGGAGCTGTTTTTT. It encodes CASSFARMNTGELFF.